Reported below is one T cell receptor (beta chain). V lost 4 bases to trimming and J lost 1 base; unmatched junction nucleotides: 1. The germline CDR1 and CDR2 sequences are LNHNV and YYDKDF (reference sequence). The CDR3 contains 13 residues. This sample stems from a study of blood T cell repertoires in COVID-19. Libraries were prepared by immunoSEQ multiplex PCR; TCRdb keeps only in-frame clonotypes and omits some of them. The sample has about 300,000 clones, roughly 84% seen once. Sequences were obtained from peripheral blood. This clonotype was sampled from a human donor with COVID-19, enrolled during active disease. The donor label of this sample is uncertain. The chain carries TRBV15 and TRBJ2-7; 7 nucleotides align to TRBD2. CDR3 sequence reads: CATSNGRSYEQYF. In DNA, the CDR3 is TGTGCCACCAGCAACGGGAGGTCCTACGAGCAGTACTTC.